This T cell receptor beta chain is from a study of T-cell reconstitution after alpha-beta-depleted transplantation in children listed by TCRdb under 2016. A note on the overall study: Using TCR repertoire profiling, the study followed T-cell immune reconstitution in a quantitative way in children after TCRalphabeta/CD19-depleted allogeneic hematopoietic cell transplantation.

This clonotype has a count of ten or more. Its binding antigen is unknown. Qualities for individual bases were not recorded, and no much larger clone is one base off. After removal of 7 bases from V and 6 bases from J, the junction retains 9 bases not matched to a gene. The CDR3 starts with the cysteine, ends with the phenylalanine, and has 15 residues. The sequence is cut down to CDR3 DNA, 45 bases in frame from base 1. Per the germline V gene, SNHLY is the CDR1 and FYNNEI is the CDR2. Receptor amplification or capture employed PCR. Sequencing used an Illumina HiSeq 2500. TCR library preparation used molecular barcoding, with unique molecular identifiers applied to normalize quantification of the TCRbeta repertoire. TCRdb cleaned the public reads at Q25 with fastp, built clones with MiXCR and kept in-frame beta chains. Each record represents a unique CDR3 protein, reported with the most common genes and DNA among its rows. Counted in this sample were 250,000 to 300,000 distinct CDR3 sequences; 9.9% of them appeared once. Of the sample, over 9.5% falls within the top ten clones.

The source of this sequence is a human donor who donated a stem cell graft to a child with SCID. The sequencing here drew on PBMCs from the stem cell graft donor, taken from the stem cell graft. In this chain, TRBV2 is recombined with TRBJ2-3, and TRBD1 aligns with 11 junction nucleotides. The base sequence is TGTGCCAGCAACTGGGACAGGGGGTTTAGGGATACGCAGTATTTT. Translated, this is CASNWDRGFRDTQYF.